A single sample gave rise to the 15 T cell receptor beta chains below, sequenced in a study of blood T cell repertoires in COVID-19. Sequencing was performed with immunoSEQ multiplex PCR; in TCRdb, only in-frame clones are kept and a portion is missing. The data hold over 70,000 clones, with around 79% observed a single time. The sequenced sample consisted of peripheral blood. Receptor source: a woman older than 75 with acute or convalescent COVID-19.

The chain uses TRBV27 and TRBJ1-5; possible D gene TRBD1, 5 bases. This CDR3 has 16 amino acids. Trimming shortened V by 8 bases and J by 0 bases, and 17 bases separated the two germline ends. Germline V gene lookup returns CDR1 MNHEY and CDR2 SMNVEV (reference sequence). Here the CDR3 reads CASPGPGPYSNQPQHF. In nucleotides, the CDR3 is TGTGCCAGCCCTGGGCCAGGGCCGTATAGCAATCAGCCCCAGCATTTT.

The chain couples TRBV9 to TRBJ1-3; D unclear. This CDR3 is built from 17 residues. CDR1 SGDLS and CDR2 YYNGEE come from the germline V gene. V was pared by 3 bases and J by 0 bases, with 16 bases between. CDR3 DNA sequence: TGTGCCAGCAGCGGCCAGTCTGAGGTCCTCTCTGGAAACACCATATATTTT. Its translation: CASSGQSEVLSGNTIYF.

As DNA, the CDR3 is TGTGCCAGCAGTTACACGGGAAATCAGCCCCAGCATTTT. This gives the protein CASSYTGNQPQHF. J is TRBJ1-5 and V is TRBV6-2 or TRBV6-3; D ambiguous. V dropped 2 bases and J dropped 4 bases, with 6 bases sitting between them. The germline gives CDR1 MNHEY, CDR2 SVGEGT. This CDR3 spans 13 amino acids.

The rearrangement uses TRBV6-1 and TRBJ1-1; D perhaps matches TRBD1 (5 bases). The CDR3 covers 13 residues. The ends were cut back, 2 bases at V and 4 bases at J, with 8 bases in the middle. Looked up from germline, CDR1 is MNHNS and CDR2 is SASEGT. CDR3 DNA sequence: TGTGCCAGCAGTGAAAGGGGCGGCACTGAAGCTTTCTTT. Its translation: CASSERGGTEAFF.

The chain has TRBV6-1 and TRBJ2-7, with TRBD2 identical over 11 bases. This CDR3 has 17 amino acids. Germline V CDR1 and CDR2: MNHNS, SASEGT. After removal of 2 bases from V and 4 bases from J, the junction contained 10 bases not matched to a gene. CDR3 region: CASSETSLAGAIYEQYF. Here the CDR3 DNA reads TGTGCCAGCAGTGAAACCTCACTAGCGGGGGCGATTTACGAGCAGTACTTC.

This clone is classed as medium-sized. V is TRBV7-5 and J is TRBJ1-6. TRBV7-5 is a documented pseudogene. CDR3 length: 16 amino acids. CDR3 bases: TGTGCCAGACCCCCTAGGCCGAGCTCCTATAATTCACCCCTCCACTTT. It codes for CARPPRPSSYNSPLHF.

The V gene is TRBV5-6, the J gene TRBJ2-1; 7 positions match TRBD2. In germline, CDR1 is SGHDT, CDR2 YYEEEE. The ends lost 0 bases at V and 2 bases at J; junction bases unmatched: 11. The CDR3 runs to 18 residues. In DNA, the CDR3 is TGTGCCAGCAGCTTGGAAAGGGCCCTACGGGGGGCCTACAATGAGCAGTTCTTC. Residues: CASSLERALRGAYNEQFF.

The rearrangement joins TRBV6-2 or TRBV6-3 to TRBJ1-5; D not certain. Trimming left V 5 bases short and J 7 bases short, with 12 bases between. The CDR3 covers 13 residues. Germline values: CDR1 MNHEY, CDR2 SVGEGT. The DNA for the CDR3 is TGTGCCAGCAGTCCGGCGGGTGAGCAGCCCCAGCATTTT. Its translation: CASSPAGEQPQHF.

This chain joins TRBV7-2 and TRBJ1-1; D is unresolved. The germline V and J ends were trimmed by 2 bases and 10 bases, with 5 bases remaining between them. The CDR3 contains 10 residues. Germline loops: CDR1 SGHTA, CDR2 FQGNSA. Here the CDR3 DNA reads TGTGCCAGCAGCTTATCCTCAGCTTTCTTT. This translates into CASSLSSAFF. The variable domain in full, with the rest retrieved from reference TRBV7-2 and TRBJ1-1, is GAGVSQSPSNKVTEKGKDVELRCDPISGHTALYWYRQSLGQGLEFLIYFQGNSAPDKSGLPSDRFSAERTGGSVSTLTIQRTQQEDSAVYLCASSLSSAFFGQGTRLTVV.

The chain carries TRBV7-2 and TRBJ2-2; no clear D. This CDR3 has 12 residues. V was trimmed by 4 bases and J by 4 bases, leaving 4 bases between them. CDR1 is SGHTA and CDR2 is FQGNSA in the germline V gene. Here the CDR3 reads CASSSGTGELFF. For the CDR3, the DNA is TGTGCCAGCAGCTCGGGCACCGGGGAGCTGTTTTTT.

Only a few counts were recorded for this clone. The chain employs TRBV28 and TRBJ1-2; D is unclear. In germline, CDR1 is MDHEN, CDR2 SYDVKM. Trimming stripped 6 bases from V and 8 bases from J, with 16 bases between. This CDR3 spans 13 amino acids. The CDR3 region has the DNA TGTGCCAGCAGCCAGAACAGTCGTCCCGGCTACACCTTC. Translating gives CASSQNSRPGYTF.

This clone has only one observation. The chain joins TRBV11-1 to TRBJ1-2, with D perhaps TRBD1 (5 bases). Germline V CDR1 and CDR2: SGHAT, FQDESV (reference sequence). The CDR3 has 14 residues. Trimming shortened V by 0 bases and J by 7 bases, and 12 bases separated the two germline ends. CDR3 sequence reads: CASSLAGQGGGYTF. CDR3 bases: TGTGCCAGCAGCTTAGCTGGGCAGGGAGGTGGCTACACCTTC.

The V call is TRBV7-2, the J call TRBJ1-5; 8 bases are a match to TRBD1. The CDR3 is 15 amino acids. Germline-derived CDR1 and CDR2 are SGHTA and FQGNSA. The trim removed 4 bases at V and 3 bases at J, leaving 5 bases unmatched. The CDR3 sequence is CASSSGQGNNQPQHF. The CDR3 nucleotides are TGTGCCAGCAGCTCCGGACAGGGAAACAATCAGCCCCAGCATTTT. The variable domain in full, completed from reference TRBV7-2 and TRBJ1-5, reads GAGVSQSPSNKVTEKGKDVELRCDPISGHTALYWYRQSLGQGLEFLIYFQGNSAPDKSGLPSDRFSAERTGGSVSTLTIQRTQQEDSAVYLCASSSGQGNNQPQHFGDGTRLSIL.

The sample holds one count of this clone. The CDR3 spells CASSQGAEPQHF. Written as DNA, the CDR3 is TGTGCCAGCAGCCAAGGAGCCGAGCCCCAGCATTTT. The chain recombines TRBV3-1 (or the pseudogene TRBV3-2) with TRBJ1-5; D gene ambiguous. The V gene's germline CDR1 is LGHDT and CDR2 YNNKEL (reference sequence). The V end was cut by 1 base, the J end by 8 bases, with 6 bases between. This CDR3 has 12 residues.

This clone was observed once. This sequence joins TRBV28 and TRBJ2-4; D is undetermined. Trimming left V 6 bases short and J 10 bases short, with 16 bases between. The CDR3 sequence is 13 residues long. Germline CDR1 reads MDHEN; CDR2 reads SYDVKM. Here the CDR3 reads CASRVADAAIQYF. For the CDR3, the DNA is TGTGCCAGCAGAGTTGCAGATGCGGCTATTCAGTACTTC.